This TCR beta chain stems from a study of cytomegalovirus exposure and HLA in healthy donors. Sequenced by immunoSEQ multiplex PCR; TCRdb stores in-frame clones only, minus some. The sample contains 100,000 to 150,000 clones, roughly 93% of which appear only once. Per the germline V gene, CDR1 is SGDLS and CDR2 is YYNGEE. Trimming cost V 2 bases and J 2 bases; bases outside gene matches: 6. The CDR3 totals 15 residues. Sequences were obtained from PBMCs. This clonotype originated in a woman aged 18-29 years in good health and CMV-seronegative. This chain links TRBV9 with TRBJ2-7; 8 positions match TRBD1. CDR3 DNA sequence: TGTGCCAGCAGCGTCGGACAGGGAGGACCCTACGAGCAGTACTTC. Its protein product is CASSVGQGGPYEQYF.